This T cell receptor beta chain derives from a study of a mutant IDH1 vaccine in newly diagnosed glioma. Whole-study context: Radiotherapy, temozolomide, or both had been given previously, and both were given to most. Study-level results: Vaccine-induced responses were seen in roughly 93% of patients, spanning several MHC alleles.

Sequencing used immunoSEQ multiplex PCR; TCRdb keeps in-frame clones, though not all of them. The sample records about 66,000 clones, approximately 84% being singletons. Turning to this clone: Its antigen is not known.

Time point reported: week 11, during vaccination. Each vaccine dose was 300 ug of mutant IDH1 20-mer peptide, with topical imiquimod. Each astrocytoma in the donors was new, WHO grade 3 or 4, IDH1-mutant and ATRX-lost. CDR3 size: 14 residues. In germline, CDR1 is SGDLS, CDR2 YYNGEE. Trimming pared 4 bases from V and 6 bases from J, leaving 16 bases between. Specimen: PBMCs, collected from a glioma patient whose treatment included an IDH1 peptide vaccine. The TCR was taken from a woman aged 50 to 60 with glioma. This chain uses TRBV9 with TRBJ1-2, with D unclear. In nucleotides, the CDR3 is TGTGCCAGCAGCTTGACGGACGGACTAGATGGCTACACCTTC. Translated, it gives CASSLTDGLDGYTF.